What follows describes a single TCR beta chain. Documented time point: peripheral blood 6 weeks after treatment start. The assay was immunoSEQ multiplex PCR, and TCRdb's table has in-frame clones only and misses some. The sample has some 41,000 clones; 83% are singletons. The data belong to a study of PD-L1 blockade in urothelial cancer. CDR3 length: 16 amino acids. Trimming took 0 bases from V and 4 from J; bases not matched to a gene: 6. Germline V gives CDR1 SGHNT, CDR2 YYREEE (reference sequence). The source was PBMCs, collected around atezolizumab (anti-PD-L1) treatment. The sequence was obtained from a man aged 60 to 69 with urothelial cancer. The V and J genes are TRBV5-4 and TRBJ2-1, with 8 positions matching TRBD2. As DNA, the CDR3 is TGTGCCAGCAGCTTGGCCAGCGGGGGTTATTACAATGAGCAGTTCTTC. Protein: CASSLASGGYYNEQFF. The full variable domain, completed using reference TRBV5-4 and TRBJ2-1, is ETGVTQSPTHLIKTRGQQVTLRCSSQSGHNTVSWYQQALGQGPQFIFQYYREEENGRGNFPPRFSGLQFPNYSSELNVNALELDDSALYLCASSLASGGYYNEQFFGPGTRLTVL.